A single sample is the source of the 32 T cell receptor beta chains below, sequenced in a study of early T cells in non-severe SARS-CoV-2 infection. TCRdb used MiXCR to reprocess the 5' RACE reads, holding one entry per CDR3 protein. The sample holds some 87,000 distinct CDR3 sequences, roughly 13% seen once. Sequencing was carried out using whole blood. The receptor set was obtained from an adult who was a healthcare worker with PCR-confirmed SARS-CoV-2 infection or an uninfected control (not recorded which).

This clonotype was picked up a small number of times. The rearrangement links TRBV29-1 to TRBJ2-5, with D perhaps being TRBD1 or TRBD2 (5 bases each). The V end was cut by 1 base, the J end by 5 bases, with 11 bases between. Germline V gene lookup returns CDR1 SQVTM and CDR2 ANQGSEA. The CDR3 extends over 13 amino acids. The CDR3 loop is CSVEGLAGETQYF. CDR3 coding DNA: TGCAGCGTTGAAGGGCTAGCAGGGGAGACCCAGTACTTC. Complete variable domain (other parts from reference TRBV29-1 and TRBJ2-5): SAVISQKPSRDICQRGTSLTIQCQVDSQVTMMFWYRQQPGQSLTLIATANQGSEATYESGFVIDKFPISRPNLTFSTLTVSNMSPEDSSIYLCSVEGLAGETQYFGPGTRLLVL.

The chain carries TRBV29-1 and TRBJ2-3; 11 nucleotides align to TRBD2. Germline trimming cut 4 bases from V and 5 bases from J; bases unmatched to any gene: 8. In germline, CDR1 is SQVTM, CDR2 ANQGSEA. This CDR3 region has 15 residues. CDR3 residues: CSVGPLAGGGDTQYF. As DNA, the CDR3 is TGCAGCGTTGGGCCGCTAGCGGGGGGCGGAGATACGCAGTATTTT.

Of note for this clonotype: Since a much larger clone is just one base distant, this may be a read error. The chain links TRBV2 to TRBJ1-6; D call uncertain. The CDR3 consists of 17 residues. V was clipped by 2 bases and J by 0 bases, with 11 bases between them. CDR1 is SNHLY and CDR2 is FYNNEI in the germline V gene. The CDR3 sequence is CASSETDRSSYNSPLHF. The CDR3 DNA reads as TGTGCCAGCAGTGAAACCGACCGGAGCTCCTATAATTCACCCCTCCACTTT.

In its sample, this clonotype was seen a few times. CDR3 DNA: TGTGCCAGCACCGGCGGACAGACCGAGACCCAGTACTTC. This encodes CASTGGQTETQYF. The chain combines TRBV2 with TRBJ2-5; D is possibly TRBD1 (6 bases). CDR1 and CDR2 from the germline V gene are SNHLY and FYNNEI. V was pared by 7 bases and J by 5 bases, with 14 bases between. The length of the CDR3 is 13 residues.

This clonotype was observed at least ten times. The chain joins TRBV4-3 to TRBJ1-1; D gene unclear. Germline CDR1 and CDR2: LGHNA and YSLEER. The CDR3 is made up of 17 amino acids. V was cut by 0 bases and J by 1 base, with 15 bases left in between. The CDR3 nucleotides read TGCGCCAGCAGCCAAGATAGGATTTCGGCCCAGAACACTGAAGCTTTCTTT. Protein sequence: CASSQDRISAQNTEAFF.

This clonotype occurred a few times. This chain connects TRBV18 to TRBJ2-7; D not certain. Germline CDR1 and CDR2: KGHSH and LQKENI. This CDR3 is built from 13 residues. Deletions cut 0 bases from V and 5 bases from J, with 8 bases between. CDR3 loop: CASSPPVQDEQYF. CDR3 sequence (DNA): TGTGCCAGCTCACCACCGGTTCAGGACGAGCAGTACTTC.

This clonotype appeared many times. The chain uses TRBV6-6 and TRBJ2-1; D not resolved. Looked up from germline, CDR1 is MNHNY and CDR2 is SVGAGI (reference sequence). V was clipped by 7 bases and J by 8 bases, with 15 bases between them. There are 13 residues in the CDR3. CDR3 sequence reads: CASTQDPIDEQFF. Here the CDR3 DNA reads TGTGCCAGCACCCAGGACCCGATCGATGAGCAGTTCTTC.

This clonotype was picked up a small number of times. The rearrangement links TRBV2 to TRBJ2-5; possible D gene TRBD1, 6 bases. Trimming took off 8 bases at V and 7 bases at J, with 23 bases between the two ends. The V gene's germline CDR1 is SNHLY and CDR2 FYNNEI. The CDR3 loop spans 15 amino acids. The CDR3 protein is CASGGGRGAEGTQYF. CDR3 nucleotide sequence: TGTGCCAGCGGGGGCGGGCGTGGGGCAGAGGGGACCCAGTACTTC.

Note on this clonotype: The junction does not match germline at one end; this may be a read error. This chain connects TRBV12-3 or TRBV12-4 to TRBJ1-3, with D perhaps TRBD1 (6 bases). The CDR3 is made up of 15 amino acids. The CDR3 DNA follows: TGTGCCAGCAGTTACGGGGGGGCGGCTGGTAACACCATATATTTT. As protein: CASSYGGAAGNTIYF.

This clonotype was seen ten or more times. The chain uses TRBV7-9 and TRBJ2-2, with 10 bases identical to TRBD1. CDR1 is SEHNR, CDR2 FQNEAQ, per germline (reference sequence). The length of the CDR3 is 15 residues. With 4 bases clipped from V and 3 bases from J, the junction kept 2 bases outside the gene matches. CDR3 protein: CASSSGTGDTGELFF. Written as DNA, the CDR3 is TGTGCCAGCAGCTCAGGGACAGGGGACACCGGGGAGCTGTTTTTT.

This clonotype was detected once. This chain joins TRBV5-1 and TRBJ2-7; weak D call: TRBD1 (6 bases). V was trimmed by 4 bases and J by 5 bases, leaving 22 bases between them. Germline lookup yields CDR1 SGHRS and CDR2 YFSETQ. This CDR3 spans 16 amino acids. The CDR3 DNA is TGCGCCAGCAGCCCGCGACGACAGGCTGGGGGTCACGAGCAGTACTTC. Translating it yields CASSPRRQAGGHEQYF.

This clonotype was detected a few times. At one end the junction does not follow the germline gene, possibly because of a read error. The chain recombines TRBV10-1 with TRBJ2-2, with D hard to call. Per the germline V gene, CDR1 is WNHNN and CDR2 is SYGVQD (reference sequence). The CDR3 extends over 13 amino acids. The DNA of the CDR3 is TGCGCCAGCAGCCCCTCGAATACCGGGGAGCTGTTTTTT. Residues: CASSPSNTGELFF.

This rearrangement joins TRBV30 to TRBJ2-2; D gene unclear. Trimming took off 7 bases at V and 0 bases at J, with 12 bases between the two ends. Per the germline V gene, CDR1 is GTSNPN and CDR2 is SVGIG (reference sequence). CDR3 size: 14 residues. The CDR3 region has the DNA TGTGCCTTTAAACCTACATCGAACACCGGGGAGCTGTTTTTT. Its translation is CAFKPTSNTGELFF.

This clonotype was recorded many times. The CDR3 is CASSQRNRPAGNSPLHF. CDR3 coding DNA: TGTGCCAGCAGTCAAAGGAATCGGCCAGCGGGGAATTCACCCCTCCACTTT. The genes are TRBV11-2 and TRBJ1-6; D is unclear. The CDR3 contains 17 residues. Germline CDR1 is SGHAT and CDR2 is FQNNGV. V dropped 6 bases and J dropped 7 bases, with 22 bases sitting between them.

The CDR3, as DNA: TGTGCCAGCAGCTTACCACAGACAGGCCGGACTAACTATGGCTACACCTTC. Translation gives CASSLPQTGRTNYGYTF. The rearrangement links TRBV11-2 to TRBJ1-2; D is possibly TRBD1 (6 bases). Per the germline V gene, CDR1 is SGHAT and CDR2 is FQNNGV. Between the trimmed V and J ends, which lost 2 bases and 0 bases, there was a span of 16 bases. The CDR3 runs to 17 residues.

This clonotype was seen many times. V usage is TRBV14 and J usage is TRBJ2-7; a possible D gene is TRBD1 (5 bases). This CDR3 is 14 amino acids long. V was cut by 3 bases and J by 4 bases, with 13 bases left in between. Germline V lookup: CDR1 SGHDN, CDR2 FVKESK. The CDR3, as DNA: TGTGCCAGCAGCCAGTGGACAAGTGGTTACGAGCAGTACTTC. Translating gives CASSQWTSGYEQYF.

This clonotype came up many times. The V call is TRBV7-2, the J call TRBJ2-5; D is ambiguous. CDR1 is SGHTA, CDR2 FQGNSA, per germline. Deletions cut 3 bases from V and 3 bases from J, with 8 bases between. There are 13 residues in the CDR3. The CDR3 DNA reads TGTGCCAGCAGCTTCGTCAAGGAAGAGACCCAGTACTTC. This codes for CASSFVKEETQYF.

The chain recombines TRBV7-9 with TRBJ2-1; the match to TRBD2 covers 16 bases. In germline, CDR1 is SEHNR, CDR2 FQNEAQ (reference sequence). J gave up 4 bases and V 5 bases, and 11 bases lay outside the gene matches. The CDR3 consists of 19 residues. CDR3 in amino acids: CASSLGAGLAGGSYNEQFF. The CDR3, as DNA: TGTGCCAGCAGCCTCGGCGCGGGACTAGCGGGGGGGAGTTACAATGAGCAGTTCTTC.

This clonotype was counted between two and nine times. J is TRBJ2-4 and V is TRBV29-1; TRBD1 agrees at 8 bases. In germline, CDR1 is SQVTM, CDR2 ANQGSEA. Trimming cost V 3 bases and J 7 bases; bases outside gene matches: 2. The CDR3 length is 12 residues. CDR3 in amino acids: CSVDQGANIQYF. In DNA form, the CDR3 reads TGCAGCGTTGATCAGGGGGCGAACATTCAGTACTTC.

The DNA for the CDR3 is TGCAGCGTTGAAAACTCGCCTAACTATGGCTACACCTTC. It is translated as CSVENSPNYGYTF. The chain recombines TRBV29-1 with TRBJ1-2; D ambiguous. CDR1 and CDR2 (germline): SQVTM, ANQGSEA. The CDR3 consists of 13 residues. V was cut by 2 bases and J by 0 bases, with 7 bases left in between.

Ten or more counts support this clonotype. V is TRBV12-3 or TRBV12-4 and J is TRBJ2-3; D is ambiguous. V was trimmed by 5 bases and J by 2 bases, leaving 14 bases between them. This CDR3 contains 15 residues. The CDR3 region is CASSPGFGFTDTQYF. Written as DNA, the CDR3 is TGTGCCAGCAGTCCCGGTTTCGGGTTCACAGATACGCAGTATTTT.

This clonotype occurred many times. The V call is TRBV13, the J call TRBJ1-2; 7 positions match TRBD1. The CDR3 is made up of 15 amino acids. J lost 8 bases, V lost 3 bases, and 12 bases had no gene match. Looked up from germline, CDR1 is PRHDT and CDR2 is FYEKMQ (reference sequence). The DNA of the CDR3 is TGTGCCAGCAGCTTGGGACCCCGACAGGACAGGGGCTACACCTTC. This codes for CASSLGPRQDRGYTF.

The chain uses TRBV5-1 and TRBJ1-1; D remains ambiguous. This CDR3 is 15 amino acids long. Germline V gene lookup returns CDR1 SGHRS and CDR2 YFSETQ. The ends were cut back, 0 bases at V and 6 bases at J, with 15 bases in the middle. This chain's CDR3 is CASSLEGSGSAEAFF. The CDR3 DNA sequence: TGCGCCAGCAGCTTGGAAGGGTCCGGGAGCGCTGAAGCTTTCTTT.

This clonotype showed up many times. The CDR3 loop is CALTGTVNTGELFF. The DNA of the CDR3 is TGTGCTTTGACCGGGACGGTGAACACCGGGGAGCTGTTTTTT. This sequence joins TRBV30 and TRBJ2-2, with D perhaps assigned TRBD1 or TRBD2 (5 bases each). CDR3 length: 14 residues. CDR1 is GTSNPN and CDR2 is SVGIG in the germline V gene (reference sequence).

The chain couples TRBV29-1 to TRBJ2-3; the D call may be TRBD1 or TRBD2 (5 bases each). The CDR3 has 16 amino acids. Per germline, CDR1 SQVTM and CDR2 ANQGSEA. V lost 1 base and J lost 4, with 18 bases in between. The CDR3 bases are TGCAGCGTTGAAGGTCGGGCAGAGGGGATCCCAGATACGCAGTATTTT. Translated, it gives CSVEGRAEGIPDTQYF.

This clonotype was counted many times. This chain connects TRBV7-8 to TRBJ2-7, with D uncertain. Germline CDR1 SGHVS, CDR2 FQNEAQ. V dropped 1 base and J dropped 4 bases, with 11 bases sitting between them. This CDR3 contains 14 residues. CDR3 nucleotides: TGTGCCAGCAGCTTAGTGGTAAAAGAGTACGAGCAGTACTTC. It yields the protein CASSLVVKEYEQYF.

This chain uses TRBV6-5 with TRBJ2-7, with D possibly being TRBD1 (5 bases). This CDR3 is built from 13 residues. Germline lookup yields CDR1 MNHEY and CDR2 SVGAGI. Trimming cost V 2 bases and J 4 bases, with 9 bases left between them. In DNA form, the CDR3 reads TGTGCCAGCAGTTACCGGGCAGGGTACGAGCAGTACTTC. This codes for CASSYRAGYEQYF.

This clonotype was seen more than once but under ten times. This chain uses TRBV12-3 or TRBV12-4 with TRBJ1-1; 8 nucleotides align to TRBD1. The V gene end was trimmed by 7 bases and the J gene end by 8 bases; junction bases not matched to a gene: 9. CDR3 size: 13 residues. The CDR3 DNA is TGTGCCAGCACTGGAGGACAGGGAACCGAAGCTTTCTTT. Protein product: CASTGGQGTEAFF.

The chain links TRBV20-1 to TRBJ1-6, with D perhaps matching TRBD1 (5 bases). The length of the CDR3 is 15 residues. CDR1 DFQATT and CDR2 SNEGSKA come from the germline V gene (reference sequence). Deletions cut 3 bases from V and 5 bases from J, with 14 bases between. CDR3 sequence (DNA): TGCAGTGCTAGTGTGGGGCAGGGAAATAATTCACCCCTCCACTTT. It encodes CSASVGQGNNSPLHF.

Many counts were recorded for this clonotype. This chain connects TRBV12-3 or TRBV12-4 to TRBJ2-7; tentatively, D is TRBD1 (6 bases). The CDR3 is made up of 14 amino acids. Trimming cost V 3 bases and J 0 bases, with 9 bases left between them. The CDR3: CASSFGQPSYEQYF. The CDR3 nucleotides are TGTGCCAGCAGTTTTGGACAGCCCTCCTACGAGCAGTACTTC.

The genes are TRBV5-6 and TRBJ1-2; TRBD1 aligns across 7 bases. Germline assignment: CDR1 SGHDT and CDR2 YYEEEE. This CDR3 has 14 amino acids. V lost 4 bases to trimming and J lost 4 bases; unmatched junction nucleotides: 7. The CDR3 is CASSPGQNFYGYTF. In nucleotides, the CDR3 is TGTGCCAGCAGCCCGGGACAGAACTTCTATGGCTACACCTTC.

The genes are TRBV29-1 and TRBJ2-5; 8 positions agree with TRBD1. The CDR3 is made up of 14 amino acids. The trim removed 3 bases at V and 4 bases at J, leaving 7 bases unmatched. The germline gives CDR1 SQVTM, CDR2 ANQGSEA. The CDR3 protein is CSVDGARGRETQYF. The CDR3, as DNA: TGCAGCGTTGACGGGGCCAGGGGGCGAGAGACCCAGTACTTC. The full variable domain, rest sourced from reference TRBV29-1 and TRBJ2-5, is SAVISQKPSRDICQRGTSLTIQCQVDSQVTMMFWYRQQPGQSLTLIATANQGSEATYESGFVIDKFPISRPNLTFSTLTVSNMSPEDSSIYLCSVDGARGRETQYFGPGTRLLVL.